The 26 T cell receptor beta chains listed next were all sequenced from one sample in a study of blood T cell repertoires in COVID-19. Repertoires were generated with immunoSEQ multiplex PCR, while TCRdb's copy carries only in-frame clones and drops some. The sample holds just over 40,000 clones, about 79% seen once. Sequenced material: peripheral blood. These receptors all come from a woman aged 55-69 years with acute or convalescent COVID-19.

This rearrangement joins TRBV6-5 to TRBJ2-7; possibly TRBD1 for D (5 bases). The length of the CDR3 is 15 residues. Deletions cut 0 bases from V and 5 bases from J, with 14 bases between. Germline V lookup: CDR1 MNHEY, CDR2 SVGAGI. The CDR3, as DNA: TGTGCCAGCAGTTACTCGAATGGGTTAGGGGACGAGCAGTACTTC. Translating gives CASSYSNGLGDEQYF.

The chain uses TRBV27 and TRBJ1-3; 11 bases line up with TRBD1. CDR3 length equals 17 residues. V lost 8 bases, J lost 6 bases, and 15 bases stayed unmatched. CDR1 and CDR2 from the germline V gene are MNHEY and SMNVEV (reference sequence). The CDR3 is CASLPIPGQGEENTIYF. The CDR3 region has the DNA TGTGCCAGCCTACCTATTCCGGGACAGGGGGAAGAAAACACCATATATTTT.

This clone was counted once. The rearrangement links TRBV12-3 or TRBV12-4 to TRBJ1-1, with a weak D call TRBD1 (5 bases). The CDR3 is 13 residues long. Trimming took off 2 bases at V and 1 base at J, with 5 bases between the two ends. The CDR3 spells CASSLRGNTEAFF. DNA for the CDR3: TGTGCCAGCAGTTTAAGGGGGAACACTGAAGCTTTCTTT.

This clone was found once. CDR3 sequence reads: CASSASSTDTQYF. The CDR3 DNA follows: TGCGCCAGCAGCGCGTCTAGCACAGATACGCAGTATTTT. The chain recombines TRBV4-1 with TRBJ2-3, with no clear D. The CDR3 is 13 residues long. Trimming removed 5 bases at V and 0 bases at J, with 6 bases between. Germline V gene data show CDR1 as MGHRA and CDR2 as YSYEKL.

The gene calls are TRBV5-1 and TRBJ2-3; TRBD2 agrees at 16 bases. CDR1 is SGHRS and CDR2 is YFSETQ in the germline V gene. V gave up 2 bases and J gave up 4 bases; unmatched junction bases: 1. CDR3 length: 16 amino acids. The CDR3 region has the DNA TGCGCCAGCAGCTTTGGGACTAGCGGGGGGGCAGATACGCAGTATTTT. It codes for CASSFGTSGGADTQYF. The full variable domain, in which reference TRBV5-1 and TRBJ2-3 provide the parts outside the CDR3, is KAGVTQTPRYLIKTRGQQVTLSCSPISGHRSVSWYQQTPGQGLQFLFEYFSETQRNKGNFPGRFSGRQFSNSRSEMNVSTLELGDSALYLCASSFGTSGGADTQYFGPGTRLTVL.

This sequence joins TRBV6-1 and TRBJ2-1; 12 nucleotides agree with TRBD2. The germline V gene encodes CDR1 MNHNS and CDR2 SASEGT. J was trimmed by 4 bases and V by 1 base; bases with no gene match: 8. The CDR3 runs 18 residues. The DNA of the CDR3 is TGTGCCAGCAGTGAAGTGGCCCCCGGGACTAGCGGGTACAATGAGCAGTTCTTC. This codes for CASSEVAPGTSGYNEQFF.

The chain is built from TRBV29-1 and TRBJ2-1; 7 bases are a match to TRBD2. This CDR3 is 14 amino acids long. The V gene end was trimmed by 1 base and the J gene end by 0 bases; junction bases not matched to a gene: 0. Per the germline V gene, CDR1 is SQVTM and CDR2 is ANQGSEA. CDR3 in DNA: TGCAGCGTTGAAGGGGGGGGCTCCTACAATGAGCAGTTCTTC. Its protein is CSVEGGGSYNEQFF.

V and J are TRBV7-2 and TRBJ1-2, with D uncertain. Trimming cost V 3 bases and J 4 bases, with 9 bases left between them. This CDR3 region has 13 residues. CDR1 and CDR2 (germline): SGHTA, FQGNSA. The CDR3 region is CASSFDKTYGYTF. DNA of the CDR3: TGTGCCAGCAGCTTCGACAAAACCTATGGCTACACCTTC.

This sequence joins TRBV7-9 and TRBJ2-5; D might be TRBD2 (6 bases). CDR1 SEHNR and CDR2 FQNEAQ come from the germline V gene (reference sequence). V lost 0 bases, J lost 2 bases, and 10 bases lay in between. The CDR3 is 15 residues long. For the CDR3, the DNA is TGTGCCAGCAGCTTAGCCCTGGGACTTCAAGAGACCCAGTACTTC. Encoded protein: CASSLALGLQETQYF.

This clone was detected only a few times. This rearrangement joins TRBV5-4 to TRBJ2-7; D uncertain. CDR1 is SGHNT and CDR2 is YYREEE in the germline V gene (reference sequence). Trimming cost V 0 bases and J 9 bases, with 10 bases left between them. This CDR3 comprises 12 residues. Here the CDR3 DNA reads TGTGCCAGCAGCTTGGCGTCCGGCGGGCAGTACTTC. Residues: CASSLASGGQYF.

The V gene is TRBV9, the J gene TRBJ1-4; TRBD1 agrees at 11 bases. CDR1 SGDLS and CDR2 YYNGEE come from the germline V gene. J lost 7 bases, V lost 4 bases, and 21 bases had no gene match. CDR3 length: 20 amino acids. CDR3 sequence (DNA): TGTGCCAGCAGCCCTCAAAACCTCGGGGGACAGGGGGTTATGAGTGAAAAACTGTTTTTT. Translation gives CASSPQNLGGQGVMSEKLFF.

The rearrangement uses TRBV15 and TRBJ1-4; D is unresolved. There are 16 residues in the CDR3. The V end lost 1 base, the J end lost 5 bases, and 14 bases lay between the germline ends. CDR1 and CDR2 (germline): LNHNV, YYDKDF (reference sequence). The CDR3 sequence is CATSRVHGQRNEKLFF. The DNA for the CDR3 is TGTGCCACCAGCAGAGTTCATGGGCAGAGAAATGAAAAACTGTTTTTT. Full variable domain (rest looked up from reference TRBV15 and TRBJ1-4): DAMVIQNPRYQVTQFGKPVTLSCSQTLNHNVMYWYQQKSSQAPKLLFHYYDKDFNNEADTPDNFQSRRPNTSFCFLDIRSPGLGDTAMYLCATSRVHGQRNEKLFFGSGTQLSVL.

This chain uses TRBV6-1 with TRBJ1-3; a weak D match, TRBD1 (6 bases). CDR1 is MNHNS, CDR2 SASEGT, per germline. Deletions cut 2 bases from V and 4 bases from J, with 9 bases between. The CDR3 runs 14 residues. CDR3 nucleotide sequence: TGTGCCAGCAGTGAAACTACAGGGGGAAACACCATATATTTT. Translating it yields CASSETTGGNTIYF.

About this clone itself: Different DNA sequences within this sample yield the same CDR3. The rearrangement joins TRBV27 to TRBJ2-7, with D possibly TRBD1 on 6 matching bases. V lost 2 bases and J lost 2, with 10 bases in between. The CDR3 loop spans 14 amino acids. Germline V gene lookup returns CDR1 MNHEY and CDR2 SMNVEV (reference sequence). This chain's CDR3 is CASSLQGIPYEQYF. The CDR3 nucleotides are TGTGCCAGCAGTTTACAGGGGATACCCTACGAGCAGTACTTC.

The CDR3 spells CASSFDVREGNPRFF. The DNA of the CDR3 is TGCGCCAGCAGCTTTGACGTCCGGGAGGGAAACCCGCGGTTCTTC. V gene TRBV5-1 combines with J gene TRBJ2-1; 8 bases line up with TRBD2. Per germline, CDR1 SGHRS and CDR2 YFSETQ. V was clipped by 2 bases and J by 15 bases; unmatched bases: 16. The CDR3 has 15 amino acids.

The chain combines TRBV11-2 with TRBJ2-2, with 8 bases lining up with TRBD1. The CDR3 is 16 residues long. Trimming at V came to 2 bases and at J to 6 bases, leaving 8 bases not matched to a gene. Per the germline V gene, CDR1 is SGHAT and CDR2 is FQNNGV. CDR3 in amino acids: CASSLYGTGRAGELFF. In DNA form, the CDR3 reads TGTGCCAGCAGCTTATACGGGACAGGCAGGGCCGGGGAGCTGTTTTTT.

CDR3 loop: CASSRLNRVGSPLHF. The DNA of the CDR3 is TGTGCCAGCAGTCGACTTAACAGGGTGGGTTCACCCCTCCACTTT. The chain recombines TRBV6-5 with TRBJ1-6, with D possibly matching TRBD1 (6 bases). The CDR3 loop spans 15 amino acids. The germline V and J ends were trimmed by 5 bases and 9 bases, with 17 bases remaining between them. The germline CDR1 and CDR2 sequences are MNHEY and SVGAGI.

The CDR3 DNA reads as TGTGCCAGCAGCTTTGCCGCGGCGTCTAATTCACCCCTCCACTTT. Protein sequence: CASSFAAASNSPLHF. The V gene is TRBV13, the J gene TRBJ1-6; unclear D gene. Germline values: CDR1 PRHDT, CDR2 FYEKMQ (reference sequence). Trimming cost V 3 bases and J 6 bases, with 12 bases left between them. The length of the CDR3 is 15 residues.

The CDR3 is CASSLADYEQYF. The CDR3 region has the DNA TGTGCCAGCAGTCTCGCAGATTACGAGCAGTACTTC. This chain links TRBV28 with TRBJ2-7; D is undetermined. The CDR3 is 12 amino acids. V dropped 5 bases and J dropped 4 bases, with 9 bases sitting between them. CDR1 and CDR2 from the germline V gene are MDHEN and SYDVKM.

The table lists this clone with a count of one. V gene TRBV27 combines with J gene TRBJ2-1; TRBD2 is a possible D gene (6 bases). V was shortened by 3 bases and J by 1 base, with 7 bases between the two germline ends. The CDR3 is 14 amino acids. In germline, CDR1 is MNHEY, CDR2 SMNVEV (reference sequence). CDR3 in DNA: TGTGCCAGCAGTTTGGGGGGATCCTACAATGAGCAGTTCTTC. It translates to CASSLGGSYNEQFF.

A remark on this clone: The same CDR3 arises from other DNA sequences in this sample as well. The V gene is TRBV3-1 (or the pseudogene TRBV3-2), the J gene TRBJ1-2; D call uncertain. V was clipped by 1 base and J by 4 bases, with 7 bases between them. In germline, CDR1 is LGHDT, CDR2 YNNKEL (reference sequence). The CDR3 consists of 13 residues. CDR3 DNA: TGTGCCAGCAGCCAAGGAACAGTCTATGGCTACACCTTC. This translates into CASSQGTVYGYTF.

The rearrangement joins TRBV6-6 to TRBJ1-5; the D gene is possibly TRBD1 (6 bases). With 5 bases removed from V and 0 bases from J, the gap between germline ends came to 23 bases. Per germline, CDR1 MNHNY and CDR2 SVGAGI (reference sequence). CDR3 length: 19 residues. CDR3 amino acids: CASSRSGDTYLYSNQPQHF. The DNA of the CDR3 is TGTGCCAGCAGTCGGTCCGGGGACACCTACCTTTATAGCAATCAGCCCCAGCATTTT.

The chain combines TRBV5-6 with TRBJ2-3, with 8 bases fitting TRBD2. V dropped 4 bases and J dropped 2; count of bases not matched to a gene: 9. The CDR3 covers 16 residues. The germline gives CDR1 SGHDT, CDR2 YYEEEE. The CDR3 reads CASSPYGRGATDTQYF. In nucleotides, the CDR3 is TGTGCCAGCAGCCCTTACGGGCGGGGGGCCACAGATACGCAGTATTTT. The whole variable domain, filled in from reference TRBV5-6 and TRBJ2-3, reads DAGVTQSPTHLIKTRGQQVTLRCSPKSGHDTVSWYQQALGQGPQFIFQYYEEEERQRGNFPDRFSGHQFPNYSSELNVNALLLGDSALYLCASSPYGRGATDTQYFGPGTRLTVL.

The chain joins TRBV12-3 or TRBV12-4 to TRBJ2-3, with D possibly being TRBD1 (6 bases). The V end was cut by 3 bases, the J end by 3 bases, with 7 bases between. The CDR3 runs 13 residues. As DNA, the CDR3 is TGTGCCAGCAGTTTTCAGGGGACAGATACGCAGTATTTT. Encoded protein: CASSFQGTDTQYF.

The chain uses TRBV5-6 and TRBJ2-1; D is perhaps TRBD1 (6 bases). V was pared by 3 bases and J by 0 bases, with 13 bases between. Germline-derived CDR1 and CDR2 are SGHDT and YYEEEE. The CDR3 runs 16 residues. This CDR3 reads CASSWERTASYNEQFF. CDR3 nucleotide sequence: TGTGCCAGCAGCTGGGAGCGGACAGCCTCCTACAATGAGCAGTTCTTC.

This chain joins TRBV6-2 or TRBV6-3 and TRBJ1-1; 8 bases align to TRBD1. CDR1 and CDR2 from the germline V gene are MNHEY and SVGEGT. V was pared by 5 bases and J by 1 base, with 6 bases of the junction left unmatched. There are 15 residues in the CDR3. The CDR3 DNA follows: TGTGCCAGCAGTAGGACAGGGACGAGGAACACTGAAGCTTTCTTT. Its protein is CASSRTGTRNTEAFF.